Listed here are 7 T cell receptor beta chains from one sample, sequenced in a study of T and B cells in COVID-19 patients. Each TRB amplification used roughly 240-550 ng of genomic DNA from blood. Multiplex PCR with BIOMED2 TRB-A/B primer pools amplified TRB rearrangements. TCRdb independently ran MiXCR on the multiplex PCR reads; one entry per CDR3 protein. The sample lists roughly 15,000 distinct CDR3 sequences, about 31% occurring once. Sequencing was carried out using blood. The receptors were sampled from a human donor who had recovered from COVID-19.

Only a few counts were recorded for this clonotype. The V and J genes are TRBV18 and TRBJ1-1, with 11 bases aligning to TRBD1. The germline V gene has CDR1 KGHSH and CDR2 LQKENI. The CDR3 loop spans 14 amino acids. V gave up 6 bases and J gave up 5 bases; unmatched junction bases: 5. CDR3: CASSLGQGATEAFF. The CDR3 coding sequence is TGTGCCAGCTCGCTAGGACAGGGGGCGACTGAAGCTTTCTTT. Full variable domain (rest looked up from reference TRBV18 and TRBJ1-1): NAGVMQNPRHLVRRRGQEARLRCSPMKGHSHVYWYRQLPEEGLKFMVYLQKENIIDESGMPKERFSAEFPKEGPSILRIQQVVRGDSAAYFCASSLGQGATEAFFGQGTRLTVV.

This clonotype appeared a few times. This sequence joins TRBV11-3 and TRBJ2-3, with unresolved D. CDR3 length: 13 residues. CDR1 is SGHNT and CDR2 is YENEEA in the germline V gene. V gave up 0 bases and J gave up 6 bases, with 7 bases separating them. The CDR3 spells CASSLDRADTQYF. For the CDR3, the DNA is TGTGCCAGCAGCTTAGACAGAGCGGATACGCAGTATTTT.

As regards this clonotype: This may be a read error, as it is one base from a much larger clone. The rearrangement uses TRBV15 and TRBJ2-1; either TRBD1 or TRBD2 may fit D (7 bases each). The CDR3 is 16 amino acids. Germline values: CDR1 LNHNV, CDR2 YYDKDF (reference sequence). Trimming stripped 2 bases from V and 10 bases from J, with 21 bases between. CDR3 sequence: CATSRWQGGLPYEQFF. Written as DNA, the CDR3 is TGTGCCACCAGCAGATGGCAGGGGGGACTACCCTACGAGCAGTTCTTC.

This chain's CDR3 is CATKPGQGAGEQYF. Written as DNA, the CDR3 is TGTGCCACCAAACCGGGACAGGGGGCGGGGGAGCAGTACTTC. J is TRBJ2-7 and V is TRBV10-3, with TRBD1 identical over 12 bases. The CDR3 length is 14 residues. Trimming removed 10 bases from V and 7 bases from J; junction bases left unmatched: 11. Germline lookup yields CDR1 ENHRY and CDR2 SYGVKD.

This clonotype is judged medium-sized. V gene TRBV15 combines with J gene TRBJ2-5, with D perhaps TRBD1 (6 bases). Germline assignment: CDR1 LNHNV and CDR2 YYDKDF (reference sequence). This CDR3 comprises 13 residues. The ends were cut back, 3 bases at V and 3 bases at J, with 8 bases in the middle. CDR3 in DNA: TGTGCCACCAGCAGGGGGGCCGAAGAGACCCAGTACTTC. This sequence encodes CATSRGAEETQYF.

This chain connects TRBV4-3 to TRBJ1-2, with 11 bases fitting TRBD1. CDR1 and CDR2 from the germline V gene are LGHNA and YSLEER. V dropped 6 bases and J dropped 1; count of bases not matched to a gene: 10. This CDR3 is built from 17 residues. The CDR3 sequence: CASSLGTGGPVNYGYTF. In DNA, the CDR3 is TGCGCCAGCAGTCTCGGGACAGGGGGGCCAGTTAACTATGGCTACACCTTC.

The rearrangement uses TRBV6-2 or TRBV6-3 and TRBJ1-1; D is ambiguous. V lost 1 base and J lost 4, with 7 bases in between. Germline CDR1 and CDR2: MNHEY and SVGEGT. The CDR3 spans 13 residues. CDR3 region: CASSYFGGTEAFF. As DNA, the CDR3 is TGTGCCAGCAGTTACTTCGGTGGCACTGAAGCTTTCTTT.